A single sample is the source of the 10 T cell receptor beta chains below, sequenced in a study of blood T cell repertoires in COVID-19. Assay: immunoSEQ multiplex PCR; the TCRdb copy retains only in-frame clones and omits some. The data show about 250,000 clones, just under 85% seen once. What was sequenced was peripheral blood. These receptors all come from a woman aged 55-69 years with active or convalescent COVID-19.

The genes are TRBV6-6 and TRBJ1-4; tentatively, D is TRBD1 (6 bases). V was shortened by 4 bases and J by 4 bases, with 16 bases between the two germline ends. Looked up from germline, CDR1 is MNHNY and CDR2 is SVGAGI (reference sequence). The CDR3 covers 16 residues. The CDR3 nucleotides read TGTGCCAGCAGTTTCGGACAGAGCCGGAGTAATGAAAAACTGTTTTTT. Translating it yields CASSFGQSRSNEKLFF.

This chain joins TRBV15 and TRBJ2-1, with TRBD2 matching 8 bases. The CDR3 runs to 15 residues. Germline loops: CDR1 LNHNV, CDR2 YYDKDF (reference sequence). V was pared by 0 bases and J by 7 bases, with 5 bases of the junction left unmatched. Here the CDR3 reads CATSRDAGGANEQFF. As DNA, the CDR3 is TGTGCCACCAGCAGAGATGCGGGAGGAGCGAATGAGCAGTTCTTC.

The chain has TRBV5-4 and TRBJ2-5, with D possibly matching TRBD2 (5 bases). Trimming removed 0 bases from V and 3 bases from J, with 9 bases in between. Per the germline V gene, CDR1 is SGHNT and CDR2 is YYREEE (reference sequence). The CDR3 has 14 amino acids. This chain's CDR3 is CASSLEVGEETQYF. The CDR3, as DNA: TGTGCCAGCAGCTTGGAAGTGGGAGAAGAGACCCAGTACTTC.

V usage is TRBV7-9 and J usage is TRBJ1-6; D may be TRBD1 (5 bases). The CDR3 sequence is 15 residues long. Trimming took off 4 bases at V and 5 bases at J, with 12 bases between the two ends. Germline V gives CDR1 SEHNR, CDR2 FQNEAQ (reference sequence). The CDR3 DNA reads as TGTGCCAGCAGCTACCCGACAGAGAATAATTCACCCCTCCACTTT. This sequence encodes CASSYPTENNSPLHF.

The chain is built from TRBV11-3 and TRBJ2-7, with 10 bases matching TRBD2. This CDR3 is 14 amino acids long. J was trimmed by 5 bases and V by 7 bases; bases with no gene match: 8. CDR1 and CDR2 from the germline V gene are SGHNT and YENEEA. CDR3 in amino acids: CASTPSGRANEQYF. The DNA of the CDR3 is TGTGCCAGCACCCCCAGCGGGAGGGCAAACGAGCAGTACTTC.

This clone was counted a few times. CDR3 in amino acids: CASSYSTPRNTEAFF. In DNA, the CDR3 is TGTGCCAGCAGTTACTCGACACCCAGGAACACTGAAGCTTTCTTT. This rearrangement joins TRBV6-6 to TRBJ1-1; D remains ambiguous. V was cut by 0 bases and J by 1 base, with 9 bases left in between. CDR3 length: 15 residues. CDR1 and CDR2 (germline): MNHNY, SVGAGI (reference sequence).

V is TRBV2 and J is TRBJ2-2; weak D call: TRBD1 (7 bases). CDR3 length: 16 residues. Germline V gene sequence: CDR1 SNHLY, CDR2 FYNNEI. V lost 6 bases to trimming and J lost 7 bases, with 21 bases between them. CDR3 region: CASRPRAGGIGGELFF. The CDR3 DNA reads TGTGCCAGCAGGCCGAGGGCAGGGGGGATCGGCGGGGAGCTGTTTTTT.

The rearrangement links TRBV7-2 to TRBJ2-1; 8 nucleotides agree with TRBD2. This CDR3 comprises 17 residues. Trimming removed 3 bases from V and 0 bases from J; junction bases left unmatched: 7. The germline CDR1 and CDR2 sequences are SGHTA and FQGNSA. The CDR3 reads CASSLSSGSISYNEQFF. The CDR3 DNA is TGTGCCAGCAGCTTGTCTAGCGGGTCCATCTCCTACAATGAGCAGTTCTTC.

V and J are TRBV13 and TRBJ1-1; a weak D match, TRBD1 (5 bases). The CDR3 is made up of 14 amino acids. V lost 1 base and J 5 bases, leaving 11 bases between the germline ends. Germline loops: CDR1 PRHDT, CDR2 FYEKMQ (reference sequence). The CDR3 sequence is CASSLDRRGTEAFF. CDR3 nucleotides: TGTGCCAGCAGCTTAGACAGGAGAGGAACTGAAGCTTTCTTT.

The chain uses TRBV6-1 and TRBJ2-3; 12 bases fit TRBD2. The CDR3 contains 16 residues. The V gene end was trimmed by 4 bases and the J gene end by 4 bases; junction bases not matched to a gene: 6. Germline values: CDR1 MNHNS, CDR2 SASEGT. The CDR3 is CASSGTTSGGSDTQYF. The CDR3 DNA reads as TGTGCCAGCAGTGGAACCACTAGCGGGGGGTCAGATACGCAGTATTTT.